A single sample gave rise to the 9 T cell receptor beta chains below, sequenced in a study of spatial heterogeneity in lung cancer. Study results and limitations: For expanded intratumoral alpha and beta TCRs, counts tracked tumor mutation counts.

Their target antigens are unknown. TCRdb redid the calling of the 5' RACE reads with MiXCR, one entry per CDR3 protein. The repertoire holds 1,500 to 2,000 distinct CDR3 sequences, approximately 9% seen once, with approximately 11% in the top ten. The sample's time point: sample taken at primary tumor resection. Sequences were derived from lung tumor tissue, sampled at surgery. The receptors originated from a female donor with early-stage non-small cell lung cancer.

This clonotype is medium-sized by share. The J gene is TRBJ2-7, the V gene TRBV6-2 or TRBV6-3, with D perhaps matching TRBD1 (6 bases). With 8 bases removed from V and 0 bases from J, the gap between germline ends came to 17 bases. CDR3 size: 15 residues. In germline, CDR1 is MNHEY, CDR2 SVGEGT. The CDR3 spells CASAALGQYSYEQYF. The CDR3 DNA sequence: TGTGCCAGCGCTGCGCTTGGACAGTACTCCTACGAGCAGTACTTC.

This clonotype qualifies as medium-sized. The CDR3 region is CASSLPGLAGETQYF. Written as DNA, the CDR3 is TGTGCCAGCAGCTTACCGGGACTAGCGGGAGAGACCCAGTACTTC. The chain carries TRBV11-2 and TRBJ2-5, with TRBD2 matching 12 bases. V shed 2 bases, J shed 4 bases, and the junction held 2 bases outside the gene matches. Germline V lookup: CDR1 SGHAT, CDR2 FQNNGV. This CDR3 has 15 residues.

Judged by abundance, this clonotype is medium-sized (0.01 to 0.1%). The chain joins TRBV6-5 to TRBJ2-1; the match to TRBD2 covers 12 bases. There are 14 residues in the CDR3. Per germline, CDR1 MNHEY and CDR2 SVGAGI. V dropped 5 bases and J dropped 9; count of bases not matched to a gene: 5. DNA for the CDR3: TGTGCCAGCAGTCAACTAGCGGGAGGAGGTGAGCAGTTCTTC. The encoded protein is CASSQLAGGGEQFF.

This clonotype ranks as medium-sized. The chain couples TRBV6-2 or TRBV6-3 to TRBJ2-7, with unresolved D. This CDR3 contains 12 residues. The V end was cut by 3 bases, the J end by 4 bases, with 7 bases between. The germline gives CDR1 MNHEY, CDR2 SVGEGT. The CDR3 nucleotides read TGTGCCAGCAGTTATGGAACGTACGAGCAGTACTTC. Its translation: CASSYGTYEQYF.

By its share, this clonotype is medium-sized. V is TRBV5-1 and J is TRBJ2-1, with TRBD1 matching over 8 bases. Germline lookup yields CDR1 SGHRS and CDR2 YFSETQ. The CDR3 loop spans 18 amino acids. V dropped 1 base and J dropped 0; count of bases not matched to a gene: 9. The CDR3 DNA is TGCGCCAGCAGCTTGCGAGCTCAGGGGGCGAACTCCTACAATGAGCAGTTCTTC. Translating it yields CASSLRAQGANSYNEQFF.

This clonotype is labeled medium-sized. The chain recombines TRBV28 with TRBJ1-5; tentative D call: TRBD1 (5 bases). Trimming stripped 8 bases from V and 3 bases from J, with 14 bases between. The CDR3 contains 14 residues. Looked up from germline, CDR1 is MDHEN and CDR2 is SYDVKM. CDR3 region: CASRTPGTNQPQHF. The CDR3 nucleotides read TGTGCCAGCCGGACACCGGGAACCAATCAGCCCCAGCATTTT.

By sample share, this clonotype is large. The rearrangement uses TRBV7-2 and TRBJ1-1, with a weak D call TRBD1 (5 bases). Looked up from germline, CDR1 is SGHTA and CDR2 is FQGNSA. This CDR3 is built from 14 residues. V was trimmed by 4 bases and J by 4 bases, leaving 13 bases between them. The CDR3 region has the DNA TGTGCCAGCAGCTCAGGGAGCCGTGGCACTGAAGCTTTCTTT. Its protein is CASSSGSRGTEAFF. Combining the CDR3 with reference TRBV7-2 and TRBJ1-1 gives the whole variable domain GAGVSQSPSNKVTEKGKDVELRCDPISGHTALYWYRQSLGQGLEFLIYFQGNSAPDKSGLPSDRFSAERTGGSVSTLTIQRTQQEDSAVYLCASSSGSRGTEAFFGQGTRLTVV.

Relative to its sample, this clonotype is medium-sized. The chain joins TRBV25-1 to TRBJ1-2; no reliable D call. The germline V gene encodes CDR1 MGHDK and CDR2 SYGVNS. The CDR3 contains 13 residues. V lost 4 bases to trimming and J lost 1 base, with 7 bases between them. The chain's CDR3 is CASSVRVNYGYTF. CDR3 DNA: TGTGCCAGCAGTGTTCGGGTTAACTATGGCTACACCTTC.

Only a few counts were recorded for this clonotype. This chain uses TRBV6-2 or TRBV6-3 with TRBJ1-2; D is unresolved. The CDR3 covers 15 residues. The V gene's germline CDR1 is MNHEY and CDR2 SVGEGT. V was cut by 0 bases and J by 4 bases, with 12 bases left in between. CDR3 sequence (DNA): TGTGCCAGCAGTTACTCGATGCCAGGAACCTATGGCTACACCTTC. Translating gives CASSYSMPGTYGYTF.